The clone carrying this TCR beta chain is classed as large. Four subsets defined by PD-1 and/or TIGIT were sorted from live CD3+CD8+TCRalphabeta+ cells. Using about 15 ng of total RNA, TCR libraries were made with the QIAseq Immune Repertoire TCR panel. TCRdb redid the calling of the reads with MiXCR, one entry per CDR3 protein. The sample includes 1,500 to 2,000 distinct CDR3 sequences, 9.3% of them seen just once. The record originates from a study of circulating CD8 cells and anti-PD-1 response in melanoma. This CDR3 region has 14 residues. The V end was cut by 0 bases, the J end by 2 bases, with 7 bases between. Germline values: CDR1 SGHDN, CDR2 FVKESK.

The TCR originated in a human donor with melanoma. The sequencing here drew on CD8+ T cells from PBMCs, taken at baseline or after one month of anti-PD-1 therapy (not recorded which). The V call is TRBV14, the J call TRBJ2-5; D not certain. As DNA, the CDR3 is TGTGCCAGCAGCCAAGAGGACGTACAAGAGACCCAGTACTTC. Translation gives CASSQEDVQETQYF.